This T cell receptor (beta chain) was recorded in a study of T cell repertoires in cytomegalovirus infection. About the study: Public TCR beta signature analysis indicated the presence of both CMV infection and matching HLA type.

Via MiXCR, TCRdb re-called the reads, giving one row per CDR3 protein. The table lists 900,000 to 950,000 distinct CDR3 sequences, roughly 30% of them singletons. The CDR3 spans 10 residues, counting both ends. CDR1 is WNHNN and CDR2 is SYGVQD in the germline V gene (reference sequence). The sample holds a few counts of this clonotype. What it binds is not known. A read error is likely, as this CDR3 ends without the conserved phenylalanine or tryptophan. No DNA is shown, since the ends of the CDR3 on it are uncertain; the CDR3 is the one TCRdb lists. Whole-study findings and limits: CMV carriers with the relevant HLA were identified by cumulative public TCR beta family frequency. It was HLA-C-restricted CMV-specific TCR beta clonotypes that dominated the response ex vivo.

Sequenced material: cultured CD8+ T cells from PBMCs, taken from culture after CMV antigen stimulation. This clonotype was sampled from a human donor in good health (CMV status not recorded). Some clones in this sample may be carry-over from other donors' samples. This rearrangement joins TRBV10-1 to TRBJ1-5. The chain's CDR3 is CAPGGTAQGL.